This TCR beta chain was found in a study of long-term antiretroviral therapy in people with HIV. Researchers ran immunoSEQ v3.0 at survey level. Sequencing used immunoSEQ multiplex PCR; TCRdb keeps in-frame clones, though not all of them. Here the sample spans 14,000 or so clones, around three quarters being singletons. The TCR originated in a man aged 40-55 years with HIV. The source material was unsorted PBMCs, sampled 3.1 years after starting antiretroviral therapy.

DNA for the CDR3: TGTGCCAGCAGACAGGGACAGGGAGCCTACGAGCAGTACTTC. Amino acids: CASRQGQGAYEQYF. V and J are TRBV6-5 and TRBJ2-7, with 9 bases that match TRBD1. The CDR3 consists of 14 residues. Germline lookup yields CDR1 MNHEY and CDR2 SVGAGI. Trimming removed 6 bases from V and 2 bases from J; junction bases left unmatched: 5.